A single sample is the source of the 9 T cell receptor beta chains below, sequenced in a study of shared clonotypes between healthy human individuals (dated by TCRdb to 2020 to 2021). The library came from the immunoSEQ multiplex PCR assay. This immuneACCESS table, as held by TCRdb, lists in-frame sequences with V and J called but not all clones. Of the missing ones, under half trace to an unresolved V gene in checked studies; the others have no known cause. The sample yields some 2,500,000 clones; under 95% were counted once. The ten largest clonotypes hold about 0.34% of the sample. Sample: naive CD4+ T cells from PBMCs. This sample's cell subset or site label indicates: CD45RA+ positively selected. The source of these receptors is a young man in good health. Some clones in this sample may be carry-over from other donors' samples.

About this clone: Distinct nucleotide sequences in the sample also encode this CDR3. V gene TRBV30 combines with J gene TRBJ2-5; 7 positions agree with TRBD2. Germline CDR1 and CDR2: GTSNPN and SVGIG (reference sequence). CDR3 length: 12 residues. Trimming removed 4 bases from V and 4 bases from J; junction bases left unmatched: 3. The CDR3 coding sequence is TGTGCCTGGACTCCGGGGGGAGAGACCCAGTACTTC. Amino acid sequence: CAWTPGGETQYF.

Only one count was recorded for this clone. The chain has TRBV7-8 and TRBJ2-3; 8 bases align to TRBD2. From germline, CDR1 is SGHVS and CDR2 FQNEAQ. The CDR3 length is 18 residues. Trimming at V came to 7 bases and at J to 0 bases, leaving 15 bases not matched to a gene. CDR3 sequence: CASIAGGRGRSSTDTQYF. The CDR3 bases are TGTGCCAGCATCGCGGGGGGCAGGGGTCGGTCTAGCACAGATACGCAGTATTTT.

The genes are TRBV7-3 and TRBJ2-3; D might be TRBD1 (5 bases). The V end lost 1 base, the J end lost 6 bases, and 14 bases lay between the germline ends. Looked up from germline, CDR1 is SGHTA and CDR2 is FQGTGA. The CDR3 runs to 15 residues. CDR3 region: CASSLIGAPTDTQYF. CDR3 nucleotide sequence: TGTGCCAGCAGCTTAATAGGGGCGCCGACGGATACGCAGTATTTT.

The V call is TRBV6-6, the J call TRBJ2-4; 10 bases agree with TRBD1. The V gene end was trimmed by 0 bases and the J gene end by 5 bases; junction bases not matched to a gene: 1. The V gene's germline CDR1 is MNHNY and CDR2 SVGAGI (reference sequence). The length of the CDR3 is 15 residues. Written as DNA, the CDR3 is TGTGCCAGCAGTTACTCAGGACAGGGGGAAAACATTCAGTACTTC. This codes for CASSYSGQGENIQYF.

This clone was found once. The CDR3 spells CATCTGSSPSAYNEQFF. The CDR3 region has the DNA TGTGCCACCTGCACGGGTAGCTCCCCAAGCGCCTACAATGAGCAGTTCTTC. The chain carries TRBV7-3 and TRBJ2-1; unclear D gene. V was trimmed by 10 bases and J by 2 bases, leaving 24 bases between them. The germline CDR1 and CDR2 sequences are SGHTA and FQGTGA. This CDR3 comprises 17 residues.

This chain joins TRBV11-2 and TRBJ2-5; D is undetermined. The CDR3 length is 12 residues. Trimming shortened V by 3 bases and J by 5 bases, and 7 bases separated the two germline ends. Germline V CDR1 and CDR2: SGHAT, FQNNGV. CDR3 protein: CASSFFGETQYF. CDR3 coding DNA: TGTGCCAGCAGCTTCTTCGGGGAGACCCAGTACTTC.

CDR3 sequence reads: CASSLSQYSMEKLFF. As DNA, the CDR3 is TGCGCCAGCAGCTTGTCGCAGTATAGTATGGAAAAACTGTTTTTT. The J gene is TRBJ1-4, the V gene TRBV5-1; the D is unclear. Per the germline V gene, CDR1 is SGHRS and CDR2 is YFSETQ. V lost 1 base, J lost 8 bases, and 15 bases lay in between. This CDR3 comprises 15 residues.

The chain links TRBV11-2 to TRBJ1-2, with TRBD1 matching 7 bases. The CDR3 is 13 residues long. Germline V CDR1 and CDR2: SGHAT, FQNNGV. With 1 base clipped from V and 4 bases from J, the junction kept 0 bases outside the gene matches. CDR3 loop: CASSLGDSYGYTF. The CDR3 DNA reads as TGTGCCAGCAGCTTAGGGGACAGCTATGGCTACACCTTC.

V is TRBV5-4 and J is TRBJ2-3; D is undetermined. Germline V gene lookup returns CDR1 SGHNT and CDR2 YYREEE (reference sequence). The CDR3 has 16 amino acids. The V and J ends lost 3 bases and 0 bases respectively, with 14 bases between them. CDR3 sequence reads: CASSSRTAASTDTQYF. The CDR3 DNA sequence: TGTGCCAGCAGCTCCCGGACGGCTGCTAGCACAGATACGCAGTATTTT. The full variable domain, with the rest looked up from reference TRBV5-4 and TRBJ2-3, is ETGVTQSPTHLIKTRGQQVTLRCSSQSGHNTVSWYQQALGQGPQFIFQYYREEENGRGNFPPRFSGLQFPNYSSELNVNALELDDSALYLCASSSRTAASTDTQYFGPGTRLTVL.